This T cell receptor beta chain was identified during a study of long-term antiretroviral therapy in people with HIV. This was the immunoSEQ v3.0 assay at survey level. Clones were read by immunoSEQ multiplex PCR, and TCRdb kept only the in-frame ones, dropping some. The profile covers 20,000 or so clones, with 79% appearing a single time and approximately 6.5% taken by the ten largest. About this clone itself: Its specificity is not known.

Study conclusions and caveats: Controls showed broader CDR3 length ranges than did the HIV repertoires. ART-treated samples gained diversity yet remained below transplant donor controls. Clonal expansions arising prior to ART prevailed in the repertoire at every time point.

Germline CDR1 SGHTA, CDR2 FQGNSA. V was trimmed by 2 bases and J by 5 bases, leaving 10 bases between them. This CDR3 spans 13 amino acids. The source was unsorted PBMCs, collected at the start of antiretroviral therapy, before treatment. V gene TRBV7-2 combines with J gene TRBJ2-7; D not certain. This TCR came from a man younger than 35 with HIV. CDR3 in DNA: TGTGCCAGCAGCTTATCCCGGGTGGACGAGCAGTACTTC. It translates to CASSLSRVDEQYF.